The 22 T cell receptor beta chains listed next were all sequenced from one sample in a study of T cells expressing NK-cell markers. TCRdb processed the 5' RACE reads again and assigns one entry to each CDR3 protein, with no DNA. The sample table includes approximately 440,000 distinct CDR3 sequences. Sequenced material: blood T cells: a sorted CD56 or NKG2C T cell subset, CD4+ or CD8+ T cells, or bulk PBMC T cells (not recorded which). The receptors originated from a woman aged 45 to 65 in good health.

The chain is built from TRBV4-2 and TRBJ1-5; TCRdb returns TRBD1, unconfirmable since there is no DNA. Germline assignment: CDR1 LGHNA and CDR2 YNFKEQ. The CDR3 contains 17 residues. This CDR3 reads CASSRGSRVQGDQPQHF.

The gene calls are TRBV29-1 and TRBJ2-1; TCRdb's D call, TRBD2, is unchecked because there is no DNA. The CDR3 covers 13 residues. Germline CDR1 is SQVTM and CDR2 is ANQGSEA. CDR3 region: CSVEAGVVNEQFF.

V is TRBV6-4 and J is TRBJ2-1. The CDR3 runs to 13 residues. CDR1 and CDR2 (germline): MRHNA, SNTAGT. The chain's CDR3 is CASSDSWQSWQFF.

The chain recombines TRBV20-1 with TRBJ1-2; TCRdb's assignment of TRBD1 cannot be checked, as there is no DNA. The CDR3 has 17 amino acids. Germline CDR1 reads DFQATT; CDR2 reads SNEGSKA (reference sequence). The CDR3 reads CSVRVPGTGYINYGYTF.

V and J are TRBV15 and TRBJ2-7; the TRBD1 assignment by TCRdb is unverifiable without DNA. The CDR3 is made up of 17 amino acids. Germline CDR1 is LNHNV and CDR2 is YYDKDF (reference sequence). This chain's CDR3 is CATSRSQGARRRYEQYF.

V is TRBV20-1 and J is TRBJ1-1; absent DNA, TCRdb's TRBD1 call cannot be checked. The CDR3 has 15 residues. Germline CDR1 is DFQATT and CDR2 is SNEGSKA (reference sequence). CDR3 loop: CSAREAVGGNTEAFF.

V gene TRBV6-6 combines with J gene TRBJ2-1; lacking DNA, the TRBD2 call made by TCRdb goes unchecked. This CDR3 is 17 amino acids long. Germline CDR1 and CDR2: MNHNY and SVGAGI (reference sequence). CDR3 in amino acids: CASSYSGVAGIYNEQFF.

The CDR3 is CASSTLASGRMADTQYF. The chain combines TRBV12-3 or TRBV12-4 with TRBJ2-3; without DNA, the TCRdb call of TRBD2 cannot be checked. This CDR3 contains 17 residues.

This chain links TRBV12-3 or TRBV12-4 with TRBJ2-2; TCRdb proposes TRBD1, but this gene call is untestable without DNA. The CDR3 runs 16 residues. The CDR3 spells CASSYVGRGQTGELFF.

This chain uses TRBV5-1 with TRBJ2-1; TCRdb designates TRBD2, a call that cannot be tested without DNA. Looked up from germline, CDR1 is SGHRS and CDR2 is YFSETQ. This CDR3 region has 12 residues. CDR3 sequence: CASHRLANEQFF. The full variable domain, in which reference TRBV5-1 and TRBJ2-1 provide the parts outside the CDR3, is KAGVTQTPRYLIKTRGQQVTLSCSPISGHRSVSWYQQTPGQGLQFLFEYFSETQRNKGNFPGRFSGRQFSNSRSEMNVSTLELGDSALYLCASHRLANEQFFGPGTRLTVL.

J is TRBJ1-2 and V is TRBV27; TCRdb gives TRBD1 as the D gene, but with no DNA this cannot be confirmed. The germline V gene encodes CDR1 MNHEY and CDR2 SMNVEV (reference sequence). CDR3 length: 13 amino acids. The chain's CDR3 is CASSYRGSYGYTF.

This chain connects TRBV6-5 to TRBJ2-5; TCRdb lists TRBD1, though no DNA is available to test this call. The germline V gene has CDR1 MNHEY and CDR2 SVGAGI. The CDR3 is 14 amino acids. The CDR3: CASTQLRDRKTQYF.

J is TRBJ1-2 and V is TRBV6-6; the D gene TCRdb calls, TRBD1, cannot be checked with no DNA. This CDR3 comprises 14 residues. CDR1 is MNHNY, CDR2 SVGAGI, per germline (reference sequence). This chain's CDR3 is CASSQWTGGEGYTF.

The chain joins TRBV10-3 to TRBJ2-1; TCRdb calls TRBD2, which cannot be checked without DNA. The CDR3 runs to 16 residues. Germline CDR1 and CDR2: ENHRY and SYGVKD. This chain's CDR3 is CAISESGGRRSPEQFF.

The chain couples TRBV6-5 to TRBJ1-6. Germline CDR1 and CDR2: MNHEY and SVGAGI. CDR3 length: 15 residues. CDR3 sequence: CASSYSMRTDSPLHF.

The chain recombines TRBV5-6 with TRBJ2-3; TCRdb returns TRBD2, unconfirmable since there is no DNA. Germline V gene data show CDR1 as SGHDT and CDR2 as YYEEEE. The length of the CDR3 is 15 residues. CDR3 region: CASSLVVLRTDTQYF.

J is TRBJ2-1 and V is TRBV12-3 or TRBV12-4; TCRdb names TRBD2, which stays unverified in the absence of DNA. This CDR3 is built from 15 residues. CDR3 sequence: CASSLLGLAHNEQFF.

The rearrangement joins TRBV12-3 or TRBV12-4 to TRBJ2-2; TCRdb gives TRBD1 as the D gene, but with no DNA this cannot be confirmed. This CDR3 region has 14 residues. The CDR3 spells CASGLTGDNGELFF.

The J gene is TRBJ2-7, the V gene TRBV20-1; TCRdb reports TRBD1, a call that lacks DNA to check it against. The CDR3 spans 14 residues. Germline CDR1 and CDR2: DFQATT and SNEGSKA (reference sequence). The CDR3 sequence is CSARYPGAAYEQYF.

The rearrangement links TRBV7-8 to TRBJ2-7. Germline V gene lookup returns CDR1 SGHVS and CDR2 FQNEAQ. This CDR3 comprises 14 residues. CDR3 sequence reads: CASSLKTFSYEQYF. Based on the CDR3 plus reference TRBV7-8 and TRBJ2-7, the full variable domain is GAGVSQSPRYKVAKRGQDVALRCDPISGHVSLFWYQQALGQGPEFLTYFQNEAQLDKSGLPSDRFFAERPEGSVSTLKIQRTQQEDSAVYLCASSLKTFSYEQYFGPGTRLTVT.

The V call is TRBV18, the J call TRBJ1-1; TCRdb picks TRBD1, but there is no DNA to check that call. The germline CDR1 and CDR2 sequences are KGHSH and LQKENI. The CDR3 totals 21 residues. CDR3 sequence reads: CASSAARQVGREGGANTEAFF.

The chain carries TRBV20-1 and TRBJ2-2; TCRdb picks TRBD2, but there is no DNA to check that call. Per germline, CDR1 DFQATT and CDR2 SNEGSKA (reference sequence). This CDR3 spans 14 amino acids. CDR3 sequence reads: CSANGLDGTGELFF.